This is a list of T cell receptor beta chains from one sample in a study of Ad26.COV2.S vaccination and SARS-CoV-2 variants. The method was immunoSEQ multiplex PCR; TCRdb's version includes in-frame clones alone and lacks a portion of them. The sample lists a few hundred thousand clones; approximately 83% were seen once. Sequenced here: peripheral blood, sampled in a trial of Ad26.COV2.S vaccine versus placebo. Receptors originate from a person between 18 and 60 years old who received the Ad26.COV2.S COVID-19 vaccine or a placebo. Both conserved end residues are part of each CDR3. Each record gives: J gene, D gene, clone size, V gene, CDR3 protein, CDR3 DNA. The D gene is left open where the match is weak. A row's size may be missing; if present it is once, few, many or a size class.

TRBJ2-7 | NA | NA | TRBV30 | CAWSAQGGAYEQYF | TGTGCCTGGAGCGCACAGGGGGGGGCCTACGAGCAGTACTTC
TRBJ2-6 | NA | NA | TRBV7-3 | CASSLSHSGANVLTF | TGTGCCAGCAGCTTAAGCCACTCTGGGGCCAACGTCCTGACTTTC
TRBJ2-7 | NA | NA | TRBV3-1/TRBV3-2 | CASSRSANEQYF | TGTGCCAGCAGCCGTAGCGCGAACGAGCAGTACTTC
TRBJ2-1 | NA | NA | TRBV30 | CAWSVAGNEQFF | TGTGCCTGGAGTGTAGCGGGCAATGAGCAGTTCTTC
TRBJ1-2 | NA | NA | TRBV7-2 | CASSLVAGVGGYTF | TGTGCCAGCAGCTTAGTGGCAGGGGTCGGTGGCTACACCTTC
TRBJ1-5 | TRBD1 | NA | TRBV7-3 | CASSPDRNQPQHF | TGTGCCAGCAGCCCGGACAGGAATCAGCCCCAGCATTTT
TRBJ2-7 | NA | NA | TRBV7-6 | CASSPGRLSYEQYF | TGTGCCAGCAGCCCTGGGCGCCTCTCCTACGAGCAGTACTTC
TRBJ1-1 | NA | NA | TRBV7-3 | CASSPQGWNSEAFF | TGTGCCAGCAGCCCCCAGGGGTGGAACTCTGAAGCTTTCTTT
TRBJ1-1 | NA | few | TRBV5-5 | CASSFGFSMNTEAFF | TGTGCCAGCAGCTTCGGGTTTTCGATGAACACTGAAGCTTTCTTT
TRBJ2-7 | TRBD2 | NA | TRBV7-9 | CASSSAGEADWDEQYF | TGTGCCAGCAGCTCTGCGGGGGAAGCGGACTGGGACGAGCAGTACTTC
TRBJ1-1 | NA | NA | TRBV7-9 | CASSSGIRTVEAFF | TGTGCCAGCAGCTCCGGCATACGGACAGTAGAAGCTTTCTTT
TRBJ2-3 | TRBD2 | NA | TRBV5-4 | CASLDQMGGDTQYF | TGTGCCAGCCTGGACCAGATGGGGGGGGATACGCAGTATTTT
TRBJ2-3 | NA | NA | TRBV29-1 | CSVVRRAADTQYF | TGCAGCGTTGTACGCAGGGCCGCAGATACGCAGTATTTT
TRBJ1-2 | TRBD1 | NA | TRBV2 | CASSRGQGIGYTF | TGTGCCAGCAGTAGGGGACAGGGAATTGGCTACACCTTC
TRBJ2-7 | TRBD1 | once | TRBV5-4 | CASSLGTGVNEQYF | TGTGCCAGCAGCTTGGGGACAGGGGTCAACGAGCAGTACTTC
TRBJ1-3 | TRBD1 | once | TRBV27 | CASSFRRGLGNTIYF | TGTGCCAGCAGTTTCCGCAGGGGGCTTGGAAACACCATATATTTT
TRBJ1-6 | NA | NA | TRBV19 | CASSWQLFNSPLHF | TGTGCCAGTAGTTGGCAGCTGTTTAATTCACCCCTCCACTTT
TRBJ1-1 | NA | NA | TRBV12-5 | CASGLRSWRDHTEAFF | TGTGCTAGTGGTTTGAGGTCGTGGCGGGACCACACTGAAGCTTTCTTT
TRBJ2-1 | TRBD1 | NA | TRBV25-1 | CASSERGGRNEQFF | TGTGCCAGCAGTGAAAGAGGGGGCCGCAATGAGCAGTTCTTC
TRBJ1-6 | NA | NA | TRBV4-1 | CASSLGLKFTLHF | TGCGCCAGCAGCCTCGGACTGAAATTCACCCTCCACTTT
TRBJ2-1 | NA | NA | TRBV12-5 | CASGLVVGKSLNEQFF | TGTGCTAGTGGTTTGGTAGTAGGGAAGAGCCTCAATGAGCAGTTCTTC
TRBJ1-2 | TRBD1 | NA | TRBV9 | CASSTPTGASANYGYTF | TGTGCCAGCAGCACCCCGACAGGGGCGTCAGCTAACTATGGCTACACCTTC